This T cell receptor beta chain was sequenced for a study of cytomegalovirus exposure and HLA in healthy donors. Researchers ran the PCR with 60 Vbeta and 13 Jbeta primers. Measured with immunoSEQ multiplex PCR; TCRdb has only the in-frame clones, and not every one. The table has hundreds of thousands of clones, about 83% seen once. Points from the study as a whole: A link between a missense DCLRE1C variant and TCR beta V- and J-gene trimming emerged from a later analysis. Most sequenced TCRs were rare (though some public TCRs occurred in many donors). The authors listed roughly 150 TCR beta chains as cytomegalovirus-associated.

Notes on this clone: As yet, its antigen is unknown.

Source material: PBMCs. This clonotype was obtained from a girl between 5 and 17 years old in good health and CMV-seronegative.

CDR3: CASSLAGQGPNEQFF. The CDR3 bases are TGCGCCAGCAGCTTGGCAGGACAGGGTCCGAATGAGCAGTTCTTC. This chain connects TRBV5-1 to TRBJ2-1; 8 nucleotides align to TRBD1. The CDR3 has 15 amino acids. J was trimmed by 7 bases and V by 0 bases; bases with no gene match: 6. CDR1 is SGHRS and CDR2 is YFSETQ in the germline V gene.